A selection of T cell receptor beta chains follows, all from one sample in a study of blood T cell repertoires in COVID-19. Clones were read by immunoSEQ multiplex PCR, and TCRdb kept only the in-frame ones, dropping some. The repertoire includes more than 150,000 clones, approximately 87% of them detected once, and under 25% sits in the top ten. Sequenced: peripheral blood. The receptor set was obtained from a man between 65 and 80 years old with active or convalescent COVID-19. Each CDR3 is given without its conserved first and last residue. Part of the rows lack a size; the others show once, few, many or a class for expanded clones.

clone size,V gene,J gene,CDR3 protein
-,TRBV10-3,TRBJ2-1,AISRVYNEQF
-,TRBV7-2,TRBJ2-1,ASSLRVAAPTYNEQF
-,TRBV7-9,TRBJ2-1,ASSPLGVYNEQF
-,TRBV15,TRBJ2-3,ATSPVQGASTDTQY
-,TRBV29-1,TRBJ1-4,SVPGGTTNEKLF
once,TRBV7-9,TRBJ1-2,ASSYRQYGYT
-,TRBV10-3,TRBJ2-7,AISDGTPGEQY
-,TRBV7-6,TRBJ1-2,ASSEEYGYGYT
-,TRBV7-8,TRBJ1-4,ASSRGGVGNEKLF
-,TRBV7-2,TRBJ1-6,ASSFYPTGHNSPLH
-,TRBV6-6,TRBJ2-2,ASRTSFGAGELF
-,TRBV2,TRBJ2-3,ASSEREASGTDTQY
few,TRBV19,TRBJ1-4,ASSLDRTGTEKLF
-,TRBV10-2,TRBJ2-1,ASSGPSSGRGQSSYNEQF
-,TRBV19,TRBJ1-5,ASSPGQGLGNQPQH
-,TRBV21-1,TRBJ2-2,ASSKAVRDRPLTNPAGELF
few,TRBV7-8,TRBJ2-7,ASSSGTGPSREQY
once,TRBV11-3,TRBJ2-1,ASSPGVIYNEQF
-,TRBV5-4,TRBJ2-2,ASSLPGGNPGELF
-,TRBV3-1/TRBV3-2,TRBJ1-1,ASSQGWRGTEAF
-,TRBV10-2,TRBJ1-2,ASSLQGFNYGYT
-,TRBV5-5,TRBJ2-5,ASSSGTGGIETQY
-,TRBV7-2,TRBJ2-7,ASSLLAGQGSREQY
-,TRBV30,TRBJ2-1,AWSVLPAGAYNEQF
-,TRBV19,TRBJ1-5,ASSIATDTVPQH